One and the same sample provided the 2 T cell receptor beta chains below, sequenced in a study of blood T cell repertoires in COVID-19. Clones were sequenced by immunoSEQ multiplex PCR, and TCRdb holds only the in-frame ones, with some missing. The sample gives 250,000 to 300,000 clones, 84% of which show up once; 4.2% is in the top ten. Sequencing used peripheral blood. All receptors come from a man aged 55-75 years with acute or convalescent COVID-19.

The rearrangement uses TRBV7-6 and TRBJ2-7, with 13 bases that match TRBD2. Germline loops: CDR1 SGHVS, CDR2 FNYEAQ. The CDR3 is made up of 17 amino acids. Trimming removed 1 base from V and 1 base from J; junction bases left unmatched: 4. Here the CDR3 reads CASSLGLAGGVSYEQYF. In DNA form, the CDR3 reads TGTGCCAGCAGCTTAGGACTAGCGGGAGGAGTGTCCTACGAGCAGTACTTC.

J is TRBJ1-3 and V is TRBV9, with a weak D call TRBD1 (6 bases). With 4 bases removed from V and 4 bases from J, the gap between germline ends came to 9 bases. This CDR3 has 13 residues. Germline V lookup: CDR1 SGDLS, CDR2 YYNGEE. The CDR3 loop reads CASSYGQGNTIYF. In nucleotides, the CDR3 is TGTGCCAGCAGCTATGGACAGGGAAACACCATATATTTT.